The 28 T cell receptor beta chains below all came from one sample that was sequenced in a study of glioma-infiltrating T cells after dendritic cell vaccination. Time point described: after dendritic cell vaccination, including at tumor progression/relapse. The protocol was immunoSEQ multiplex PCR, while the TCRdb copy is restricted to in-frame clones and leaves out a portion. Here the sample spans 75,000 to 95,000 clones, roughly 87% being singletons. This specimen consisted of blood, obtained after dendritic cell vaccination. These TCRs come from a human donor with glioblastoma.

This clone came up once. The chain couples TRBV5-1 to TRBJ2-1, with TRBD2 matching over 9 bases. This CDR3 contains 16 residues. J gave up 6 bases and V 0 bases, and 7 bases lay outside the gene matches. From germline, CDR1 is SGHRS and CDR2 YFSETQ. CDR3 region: CASSLEGGRGANEQFF. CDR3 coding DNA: TGCGCCAGCAGCTTGGAGGGCGGGAGGGGGGCCAATGAGCAGTTCTTC.

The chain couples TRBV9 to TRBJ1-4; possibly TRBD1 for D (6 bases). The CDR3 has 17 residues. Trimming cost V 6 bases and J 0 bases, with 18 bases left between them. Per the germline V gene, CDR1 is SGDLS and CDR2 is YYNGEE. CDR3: CASTPTGEGATNEKLFF. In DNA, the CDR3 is TGTGCCAGCACCCCGACGGGGGAGGGGGCAACTAATGAAAAACTGTTTTTT.

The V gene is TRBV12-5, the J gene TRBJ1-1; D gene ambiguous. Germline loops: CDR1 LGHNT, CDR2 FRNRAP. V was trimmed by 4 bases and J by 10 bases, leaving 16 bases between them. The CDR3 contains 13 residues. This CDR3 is CASGSGLGRVAFF. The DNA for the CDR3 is TGTGCTAGTGGTTCGGGCCTAGGGAGGGTAGCTTTCTTT.

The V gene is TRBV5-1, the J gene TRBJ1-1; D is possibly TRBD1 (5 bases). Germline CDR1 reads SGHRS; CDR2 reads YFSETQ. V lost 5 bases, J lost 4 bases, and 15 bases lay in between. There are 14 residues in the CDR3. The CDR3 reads CASRDSGLSTEAFF. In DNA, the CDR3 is TGCGCCAGCAGAGATTCGGGACTCAGCACTGAAGCTTTCTTT.

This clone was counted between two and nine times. The CDR3 reads CASSAGQAHAGNEKLFF. Here the CDR3 DNA reads TGTGCCAGCAGTGCGGGACAGGCCCATGCCGGTAATGAAAAACTGTTTTTT. The chain joins TRBV6-1 to TRBJ1-4; TRBD1 matches 8 bases. CDR1 and CDR2 from the germline V gene are MNHNS and SASEGT. After removal of 4 bases from V and 4 bases from J, the junction contained 11 bases not matched to a gene. This CDR3 spans 17 amino acids.

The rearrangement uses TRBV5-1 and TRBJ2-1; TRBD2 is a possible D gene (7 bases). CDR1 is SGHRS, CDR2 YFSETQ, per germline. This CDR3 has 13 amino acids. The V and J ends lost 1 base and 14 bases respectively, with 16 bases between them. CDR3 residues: CASSLLAGATKFF. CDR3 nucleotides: TGCGCCAGCAGCTTGTTGGCGGGGGCCACAAAGTTCTTC.

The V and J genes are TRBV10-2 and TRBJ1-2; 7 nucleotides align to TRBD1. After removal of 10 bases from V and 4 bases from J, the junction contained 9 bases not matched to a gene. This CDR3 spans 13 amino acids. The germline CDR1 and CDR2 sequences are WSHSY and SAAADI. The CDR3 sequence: CAIHTGVAYGYTF. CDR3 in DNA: TGCGCCATCCACACAGGGGTGGCCTATGGCTACACCTTC.

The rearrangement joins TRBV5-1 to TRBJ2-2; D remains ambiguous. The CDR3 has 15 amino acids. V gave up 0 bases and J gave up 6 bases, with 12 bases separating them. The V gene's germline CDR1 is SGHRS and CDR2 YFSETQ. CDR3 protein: CASSLGSLGSGELFF. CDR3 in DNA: TGCGCCAGCAGCTTGGGGAGTCTCGGATCCGGGGAGCTGTTTTTT.

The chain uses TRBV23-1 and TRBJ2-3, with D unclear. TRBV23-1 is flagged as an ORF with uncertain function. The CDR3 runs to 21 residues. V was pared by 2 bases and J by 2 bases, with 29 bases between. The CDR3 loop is CASSQPLPLPPEEPFTDTQYF. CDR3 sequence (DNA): TGCGCCAGCAGTCAACCCCTGCCCCTCCCTCCCGAGGAGCCCTTCACAGATACGCAGTATTTT.

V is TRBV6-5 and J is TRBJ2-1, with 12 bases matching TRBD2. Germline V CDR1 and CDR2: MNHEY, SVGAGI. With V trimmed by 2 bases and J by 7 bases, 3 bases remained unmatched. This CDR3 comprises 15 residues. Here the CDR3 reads CASSYAGTSGNEQFF. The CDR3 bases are TGTGCCAGCAGTTACGCCGGGACTAGCGGGAATGAGCAGTTCTTC.

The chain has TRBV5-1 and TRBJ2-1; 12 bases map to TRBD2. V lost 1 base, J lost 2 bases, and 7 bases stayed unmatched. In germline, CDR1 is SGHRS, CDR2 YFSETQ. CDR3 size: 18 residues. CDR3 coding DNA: TGCGCCAGCAGCTTGTTTGCTAGCGGGGGGGCCACCTACAATGAGCAGTTCTTC. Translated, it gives CASSLFASGGATYNEQFF.

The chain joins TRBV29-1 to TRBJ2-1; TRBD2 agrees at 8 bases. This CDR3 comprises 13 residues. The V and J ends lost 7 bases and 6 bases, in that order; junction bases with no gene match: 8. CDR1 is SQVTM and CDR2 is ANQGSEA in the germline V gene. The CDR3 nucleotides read TGCAGCGCCGGAGCGGGAGTGGGCAATGAGCAGTTCTTC. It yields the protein CSAGAGVGNEQFF.

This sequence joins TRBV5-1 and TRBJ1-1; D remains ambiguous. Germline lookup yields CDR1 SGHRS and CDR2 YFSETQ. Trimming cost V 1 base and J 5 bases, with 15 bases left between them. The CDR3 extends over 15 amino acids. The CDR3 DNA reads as TGCGCCAGCAGCTTGTTGGGTGAGGGAAGGACTGAAGCTTTCTTT. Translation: CASSLLGEGRTEAFF.

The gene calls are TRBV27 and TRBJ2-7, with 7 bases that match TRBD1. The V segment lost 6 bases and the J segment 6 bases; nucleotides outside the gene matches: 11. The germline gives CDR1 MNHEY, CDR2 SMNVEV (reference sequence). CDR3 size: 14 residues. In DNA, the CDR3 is TGTGCCAGCAGCCTCACAGGGGTTCTAAGCGAGCAGTACTTC. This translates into CASSLTGVLSEQYF.

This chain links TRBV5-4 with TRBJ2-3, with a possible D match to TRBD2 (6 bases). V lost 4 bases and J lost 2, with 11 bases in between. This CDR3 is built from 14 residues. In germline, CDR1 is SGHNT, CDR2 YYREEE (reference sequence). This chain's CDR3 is CASSLGLDTDTQYF. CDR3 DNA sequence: TGTGCCAGCAGCCTGGGACTTGACACAGATACGCAGTATTTT. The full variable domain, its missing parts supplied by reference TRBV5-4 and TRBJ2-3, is ETGVTQSPTHLIKTRGQQVTLRCSSQSGHNTVSWYQQALGQGPQFIFQYYREEENGRGNFPPRFSGLQFPNYSSELNVNALELDDSALYLCASSLGLDTDTQYFGPGTRLTVL.

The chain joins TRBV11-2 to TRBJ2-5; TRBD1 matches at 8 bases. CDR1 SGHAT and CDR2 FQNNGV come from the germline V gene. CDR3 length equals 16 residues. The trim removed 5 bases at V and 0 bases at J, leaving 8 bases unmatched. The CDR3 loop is CASSPGTGKYQETQYF. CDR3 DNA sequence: TGTGCCAGCAGCCCGGGGACAGGAAAGTACCAAGAGACCCAGTACTTC. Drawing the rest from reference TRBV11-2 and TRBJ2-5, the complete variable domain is EAGVAQSPRYKIIEKRQSVAFWCNPISGHATLYWYQQILGQGPKLLIQFQNNGVVDDSQLPKDRFSAERLKGVDSTLKIQPAKLEDSAVYLCASSPGTGKYQETQYFGPGTRLLVL.

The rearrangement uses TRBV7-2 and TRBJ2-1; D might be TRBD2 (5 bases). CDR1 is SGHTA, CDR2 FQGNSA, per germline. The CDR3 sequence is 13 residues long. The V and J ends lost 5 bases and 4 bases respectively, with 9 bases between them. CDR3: CASSLTNYNEQFF. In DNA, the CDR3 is TGTGCCAGCAGCCTGACTAATTACAATGAGCAGTTCTTC. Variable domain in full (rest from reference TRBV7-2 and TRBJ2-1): GAGVSQSPSNKVTEKGKDVELRCDPISGHTALYWYRQSLGQGLEFLIYFQGNSAPDKSGLPSDRFSAERTGGSVSTLTIQRTQQEDSAVYLCASSLTNYNEQFFGPGTRLTVL.

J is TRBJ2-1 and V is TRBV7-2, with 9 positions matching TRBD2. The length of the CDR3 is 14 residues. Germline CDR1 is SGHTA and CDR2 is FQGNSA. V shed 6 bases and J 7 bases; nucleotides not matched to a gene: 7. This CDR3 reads CASRGAGGSNEQFF. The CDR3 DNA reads TGTGCCAGCAGGGGAGCGGGAGGTTCGAATGAGCAGTTCTTC.

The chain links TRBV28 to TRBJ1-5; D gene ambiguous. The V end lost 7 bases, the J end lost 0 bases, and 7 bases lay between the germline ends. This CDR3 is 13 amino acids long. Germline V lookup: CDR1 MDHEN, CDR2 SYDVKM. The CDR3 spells CASNFYSNQPQHF. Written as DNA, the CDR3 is TGTGCCAGCAACTTTTATAGCAATCAGCCCCAGCATTTT.

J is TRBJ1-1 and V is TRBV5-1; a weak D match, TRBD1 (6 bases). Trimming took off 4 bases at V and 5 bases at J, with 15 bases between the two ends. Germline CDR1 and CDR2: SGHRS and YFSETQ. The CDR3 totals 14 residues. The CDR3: CASSKEGGVTEAFF. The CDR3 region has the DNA TGCGCCAGCAGCAAGGAGGGGGGGGTAACTGAAGCTTTCTTT.

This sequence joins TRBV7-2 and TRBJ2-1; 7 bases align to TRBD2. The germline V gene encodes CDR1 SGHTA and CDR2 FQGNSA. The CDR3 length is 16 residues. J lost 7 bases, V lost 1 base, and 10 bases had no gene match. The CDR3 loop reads CASSLEASGAANEQFF. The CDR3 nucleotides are TGTGCCAGCAGCTTAGAAGCTAGCGGAGCTGCGAATGAGCAGTTCTTC.

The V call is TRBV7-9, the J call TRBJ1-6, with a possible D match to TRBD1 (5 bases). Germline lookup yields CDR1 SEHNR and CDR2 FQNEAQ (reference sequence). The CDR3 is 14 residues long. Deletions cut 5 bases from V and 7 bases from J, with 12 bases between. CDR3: CASSPGRENSPLHF. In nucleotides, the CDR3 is TGTGCCAGCAGCCCGGGCAGGGAAAATTCACCCCTCCACTTT. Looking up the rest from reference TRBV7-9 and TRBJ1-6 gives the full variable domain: DTGVSQNPRHKITKRGQNVTFRCDPISEHNRLYWYRQTLGQGPEFLTYFQNEAQLEKSRLLSDRFSAERPKGSFSTLEIQRTEQGDSAMYLCASSPGRENSPLHFGNGTRLTVT.

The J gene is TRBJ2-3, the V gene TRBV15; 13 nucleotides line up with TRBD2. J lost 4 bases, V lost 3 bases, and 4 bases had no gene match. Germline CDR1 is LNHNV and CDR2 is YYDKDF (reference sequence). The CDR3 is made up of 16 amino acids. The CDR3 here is CATSSYGTSGADTQYF. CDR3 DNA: TGTGCCACCAGCAGCTACGGGACTAGCGGGGCAGATACGCAGTATTTT.

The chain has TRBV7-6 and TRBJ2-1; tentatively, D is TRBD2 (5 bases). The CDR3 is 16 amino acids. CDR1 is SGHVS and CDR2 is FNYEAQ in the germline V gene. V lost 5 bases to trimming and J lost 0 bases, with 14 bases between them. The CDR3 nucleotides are TGTGCCAGCAGCACCCCTCCGAGGGCCTCCTACAATGAGCAGTTCTTC. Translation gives CASSTPPRASYNEQFF.

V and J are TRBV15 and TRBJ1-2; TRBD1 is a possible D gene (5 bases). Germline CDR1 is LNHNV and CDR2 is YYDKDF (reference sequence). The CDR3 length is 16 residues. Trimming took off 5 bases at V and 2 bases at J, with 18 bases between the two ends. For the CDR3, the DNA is TGTGCCACCAGCCCTATTTCAGGACACCGCAACTATGGCTACACCTTC. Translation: CATSPISGHRNYGYTF.

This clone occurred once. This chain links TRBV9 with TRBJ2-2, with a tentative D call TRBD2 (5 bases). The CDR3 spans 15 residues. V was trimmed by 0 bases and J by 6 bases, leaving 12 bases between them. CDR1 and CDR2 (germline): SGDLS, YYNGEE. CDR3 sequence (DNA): TGTGCCAGCAGCGTAGGGGAGAAGAATGCCGGGGAGCTGTTTTTT. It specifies CASSVGEKNAGELFF.

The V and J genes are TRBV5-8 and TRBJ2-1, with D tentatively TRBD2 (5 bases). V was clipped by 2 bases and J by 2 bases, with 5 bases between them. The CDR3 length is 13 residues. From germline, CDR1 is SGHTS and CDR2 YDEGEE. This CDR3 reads CASSFGTYNEQFF. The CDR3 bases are TGTGCCAGCAGCTTCGGGACCTACAATGAGCAGTTCTTC.

The CDR3 region is CASTGTGGYEQYF. CDR3 coding DNA: TGTGCCAGTACCGGGACAGGGGGGTACGAGCAGTACTTC. This sequence joins TRBV28 and TRBJ2-7, with 11 bases matching TRBD1. Germline V lookup: CDR1 MDHEN, CDR2 SYDVKM. The V segment lost 9 bases and the J segment 4 bases; nucleotides outside the gene matches: 5. CDR3 length: 13 residues.